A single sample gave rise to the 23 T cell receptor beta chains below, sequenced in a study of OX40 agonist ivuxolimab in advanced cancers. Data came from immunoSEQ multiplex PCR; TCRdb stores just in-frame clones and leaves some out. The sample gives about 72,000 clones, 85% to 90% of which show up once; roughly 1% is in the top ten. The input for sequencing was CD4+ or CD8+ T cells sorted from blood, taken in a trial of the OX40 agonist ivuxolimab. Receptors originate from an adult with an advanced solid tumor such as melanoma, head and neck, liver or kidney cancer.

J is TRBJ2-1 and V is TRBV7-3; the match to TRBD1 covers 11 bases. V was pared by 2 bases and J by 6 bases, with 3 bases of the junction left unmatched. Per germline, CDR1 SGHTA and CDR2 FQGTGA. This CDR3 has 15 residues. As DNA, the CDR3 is TGTGCCAGCAGCTTATCCGGGACAGGGGGCAATGAGCAGTTCTTC. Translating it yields CASSLSGTGGNEQFF. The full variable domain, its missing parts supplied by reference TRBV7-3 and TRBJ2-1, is GAGVSQTPSNKVTEKGKYVELRCDPISGHTALYWYRQSLGQGPEFLIYFQGTGAADDSGLPNDRFFAVRPEGSVSTLKIQRTERGDSAVYLCASSLSGTGGNEQFFGPGTRLTVL.

The CDR3 region has the DNA TGCAGCGTTGCACACCGGGACACGGGTGAAAAACTGTTTTTT. Amino acid sequence: CSVAHRDTGEKLFF. The chain couples TRBV29-1 to TRBJ1-4, with D possibly matching TRBD1 (6 bases). The V gene's germline CDR1 is SQVTM and CDR2 ANQGSEA. The CDR3 consists of 14 residues. Trimming removed 4 bases at V and 7 bases at J, with 16 bases between.

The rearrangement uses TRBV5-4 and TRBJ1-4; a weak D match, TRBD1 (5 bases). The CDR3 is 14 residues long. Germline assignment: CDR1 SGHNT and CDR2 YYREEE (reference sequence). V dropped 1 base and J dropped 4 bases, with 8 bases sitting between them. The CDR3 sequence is CASSLSRGNEKLFF. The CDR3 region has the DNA TGTGCCAGCAGCTTGTCAAGGGGTAATGAAAAACTGTTTTTT.

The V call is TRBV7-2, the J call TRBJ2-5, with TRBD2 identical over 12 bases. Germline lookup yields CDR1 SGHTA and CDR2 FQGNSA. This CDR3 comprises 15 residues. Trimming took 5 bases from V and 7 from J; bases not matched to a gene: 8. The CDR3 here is CASSATSGGPGTQYF. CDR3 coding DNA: TGTGCCAGCAGCGCCACTAGCGGGGGGCCGGGGACCCAGTACTTC.

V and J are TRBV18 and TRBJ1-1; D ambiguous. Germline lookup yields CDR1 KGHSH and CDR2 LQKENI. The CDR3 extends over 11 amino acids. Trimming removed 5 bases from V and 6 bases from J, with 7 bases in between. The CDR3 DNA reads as TGTGCCAGCTCAGGCCCCGCTGAAGCTTTCTTT. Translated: CASSGPAEAFF.

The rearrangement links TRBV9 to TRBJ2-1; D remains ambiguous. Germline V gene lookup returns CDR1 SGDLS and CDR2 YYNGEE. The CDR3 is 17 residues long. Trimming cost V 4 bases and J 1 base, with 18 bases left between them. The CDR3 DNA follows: TGTGCCAGCAGCCCCATAACCACCTCAGGATCCTACAATGAGCAGTTCTTC. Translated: CASSPITTSGSYNEQFF.

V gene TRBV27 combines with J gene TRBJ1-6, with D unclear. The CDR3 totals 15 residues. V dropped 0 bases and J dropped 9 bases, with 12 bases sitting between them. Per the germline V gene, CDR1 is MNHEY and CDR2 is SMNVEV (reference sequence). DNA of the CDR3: TGTGCCAGCAGTTTATCGAGGCCCAGAAGTTCACCCCTCCACTTT. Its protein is CASSLSRPRSSPLHF.

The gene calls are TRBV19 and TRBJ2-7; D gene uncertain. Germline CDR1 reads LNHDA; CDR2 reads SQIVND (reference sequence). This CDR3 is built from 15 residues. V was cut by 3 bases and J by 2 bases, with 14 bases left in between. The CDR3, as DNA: TGTGCCAGTAGTATCCAGAGACGGCCTACCTACGAGCAGTACTTC. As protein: CASSIQRRPTYEQYF.

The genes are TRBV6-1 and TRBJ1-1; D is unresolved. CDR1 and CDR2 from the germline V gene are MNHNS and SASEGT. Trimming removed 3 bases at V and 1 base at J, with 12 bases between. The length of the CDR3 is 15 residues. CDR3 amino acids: CASSDISSGNTEAFF. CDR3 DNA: TGTGCCAGCAGTGACATCTCCTCCGGGAACACTGAAGCTTTCTTT.

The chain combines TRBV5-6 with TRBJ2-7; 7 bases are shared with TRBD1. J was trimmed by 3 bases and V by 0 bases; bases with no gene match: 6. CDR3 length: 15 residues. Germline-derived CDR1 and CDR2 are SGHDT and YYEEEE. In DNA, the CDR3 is TGTGCCAGCAGCTTGGCCGTTAGACAGGGCTACGAGCAGTACTTC. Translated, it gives CASSLAVRQGYEQYF.

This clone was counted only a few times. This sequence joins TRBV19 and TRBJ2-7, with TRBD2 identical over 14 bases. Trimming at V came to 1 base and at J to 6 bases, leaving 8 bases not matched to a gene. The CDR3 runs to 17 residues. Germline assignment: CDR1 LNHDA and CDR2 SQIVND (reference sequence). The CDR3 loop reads CASSIGGLAGVSSEQYF. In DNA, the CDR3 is TGTGCCAGTAGTATAGGGGGACTAGCGGGAGTTTCATCCGAGCAGTACTTC. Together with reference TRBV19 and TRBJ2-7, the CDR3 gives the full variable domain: DGGITQSPKYLFRKEGQNVTLSCEQNLNHDAMYWYRQDPGQGLRLIYYSQIVNDFQKGDIAEGYSVSREKKESFPLTVTSAQKNPTAFYLCASSIGGLAGVSSEQYFGPGTRLTVT.

The CDR3 reads CASSIGQGAMNTEAFF. CDR3 nucleotides: TGTGCCAGCAGCATTGGACAGGGGGCGATGAACACTGAAGCTTTCTTT. This chain links TRBV5-4 with TRBJ1-1, with 11 bases that match TRBD1. The CDR3 length is 16 residues. The V segment lost 4 bases and the J segment 0 bases; nucleotides outside the gene matches: 5. CDR1 SGHNT and CDR2 YYREEE come from the germline V gene (reference sequence).

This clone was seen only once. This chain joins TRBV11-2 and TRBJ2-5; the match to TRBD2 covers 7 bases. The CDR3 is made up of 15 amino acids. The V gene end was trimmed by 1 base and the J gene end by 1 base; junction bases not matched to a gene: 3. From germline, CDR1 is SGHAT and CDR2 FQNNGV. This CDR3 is CASSLVGTTQETQYF. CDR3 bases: TGTGCCAGCAGCTTAGTTGGGACTACCCAAGAGACCCAGTACTTC. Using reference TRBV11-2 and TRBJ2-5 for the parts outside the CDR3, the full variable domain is EAGVAQSPRYKIIEKRQSVAFWCNPISGHATLYWYQQILGQGPKLLIQFQNNGVVDDSQLPKDRFSAERLKGVDSTLKIQPAKLEDSAVYLCASSLVGTTQETQYFGPGTRLLVL.

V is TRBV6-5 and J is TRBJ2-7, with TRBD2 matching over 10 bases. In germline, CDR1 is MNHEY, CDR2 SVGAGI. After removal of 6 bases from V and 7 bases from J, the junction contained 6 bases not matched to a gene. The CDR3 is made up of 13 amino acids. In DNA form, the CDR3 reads TGTGCCAGCAGGGCTAGCGGGGGTTATGAGCAGTACTTC. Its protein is CASRASGGYEQYF.

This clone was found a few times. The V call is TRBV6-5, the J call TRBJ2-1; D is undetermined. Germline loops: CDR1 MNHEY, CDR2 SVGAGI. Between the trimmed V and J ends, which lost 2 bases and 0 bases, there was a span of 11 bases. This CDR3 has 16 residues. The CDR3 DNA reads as TGTGCCAGCAGTTACGGGTTTGTCAGCTCCTACAATGAGCAGTTCTTC. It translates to CASSYGFVSSYNEQFF.

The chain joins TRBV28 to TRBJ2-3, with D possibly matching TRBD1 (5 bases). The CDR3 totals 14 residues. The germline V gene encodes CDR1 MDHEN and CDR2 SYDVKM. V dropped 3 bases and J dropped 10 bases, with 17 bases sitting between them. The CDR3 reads CASSFTGPGSSQYF. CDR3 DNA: TGTGCCAGCAGTTTTACAGGTCCCGGGTCTTCGCAGTATTTT.

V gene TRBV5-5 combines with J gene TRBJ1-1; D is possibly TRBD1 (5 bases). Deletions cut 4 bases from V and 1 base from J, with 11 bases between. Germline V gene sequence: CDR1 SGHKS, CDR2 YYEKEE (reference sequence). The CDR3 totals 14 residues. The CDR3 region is CASSVGVGNTEAFF. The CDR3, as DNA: TGTGCCAGCAGCGTAGGGGTGGGGAACACTGAAGCTTTCTTT.

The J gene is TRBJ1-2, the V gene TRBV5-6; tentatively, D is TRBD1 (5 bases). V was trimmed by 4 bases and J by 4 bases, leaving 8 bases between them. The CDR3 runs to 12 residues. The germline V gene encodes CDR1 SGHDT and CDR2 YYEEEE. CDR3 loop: CASSPGLYGYTF. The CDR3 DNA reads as TGTGCCAGCAGCCCGGGACTCTATGGCTACACCTTC. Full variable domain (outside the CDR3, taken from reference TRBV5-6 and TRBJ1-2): DAGVTQSPTHLIKTRGQQVTLRCSPKSGHDTVSWYQQALGQGPQFIFQYYEEEERQRGNFPDRFSGHQFPNYSSELNVNALLLGDSALYLCASSPGLYGYTFGSGTRLTVV.

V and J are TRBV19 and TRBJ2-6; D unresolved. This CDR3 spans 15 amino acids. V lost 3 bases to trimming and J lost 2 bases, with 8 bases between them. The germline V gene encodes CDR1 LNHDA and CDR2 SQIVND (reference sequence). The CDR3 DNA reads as TGTGCCAGTAGTATGCATGGGGCTGGGGCCAACGTCCTGACTTTC. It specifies CASSMHGAGANVLTF.

DNA for the CDR3: TGCGCCAGCAGCTTGGGGCAGGGGGCAAGAACTGAAGCTTTCTTT. Translation: CASSLGQGARTEAFF. The V call is TRBV5-1, the J call TRBJ1-1, with 8 bases fitting TRBD1. The V and J ends lost 0 bases and 5 bases, in that order; junction bases with no gene match: 6. The CDR3 totals 15 residues. CDR1 is SGHRS and CDR2 is YFSETQ in the germline V gene.

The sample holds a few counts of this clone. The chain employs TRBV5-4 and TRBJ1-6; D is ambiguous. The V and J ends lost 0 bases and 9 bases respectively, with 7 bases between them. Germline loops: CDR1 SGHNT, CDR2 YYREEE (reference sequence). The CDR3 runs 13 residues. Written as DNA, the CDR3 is TGTGCCAGCAGCTTGGACAGTCTTTCACCCCTCCACTTT. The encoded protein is CASSLDSLSPLHF.

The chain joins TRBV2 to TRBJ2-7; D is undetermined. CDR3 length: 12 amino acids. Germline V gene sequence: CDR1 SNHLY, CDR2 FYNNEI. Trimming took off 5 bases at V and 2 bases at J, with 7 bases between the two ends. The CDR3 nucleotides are TGTGCCAGCAGTCCGGACCCCTACGAGCAGTACTTC. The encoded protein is CASSPDPYEQYF.

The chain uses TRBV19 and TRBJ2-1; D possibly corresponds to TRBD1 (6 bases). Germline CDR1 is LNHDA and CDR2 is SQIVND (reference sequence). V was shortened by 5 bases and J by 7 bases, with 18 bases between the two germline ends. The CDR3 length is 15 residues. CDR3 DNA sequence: TGTGCCAGTAGTTCCCGGGGACAATTAGGTAATGAGCAGTTCTTC. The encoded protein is CASSSRGQLGNEQFF.